This TCR beta chain was sequenced in a study of cytomegalovirus exposure and HLA in healthy donors. CDR1 and CDR2 (germline): SGHTA, FQGTGA. Trimming removed 2 bases from V and 9 bases from J; junction bases left unmatched: 4. This CDR3 is 15 amino acids long. The PCR used 60 Vbeta and 13 Jbeta primers. The repertoire was sequenced with immunoSEQ multiplex PCR; TCRdb's copy has only in-frame clones and lacks some. This table has 82,000 or so clones, around 10% appearing once. Input material: PBMCs. This receptor was identified in a man aged 55 to 70 in good health and CMV-seropositive. The chain recombines TRBV7-3 with TRBJ2-3, with 14 bases aligning to TRBD2. CDR3 in amino acids: CASSLGGLAGETQYF. The CDR3, as DNA: TGTGCCAGCAGCTTAGGGGGACTAGCGGGGGAAACGCAGTATTTT.